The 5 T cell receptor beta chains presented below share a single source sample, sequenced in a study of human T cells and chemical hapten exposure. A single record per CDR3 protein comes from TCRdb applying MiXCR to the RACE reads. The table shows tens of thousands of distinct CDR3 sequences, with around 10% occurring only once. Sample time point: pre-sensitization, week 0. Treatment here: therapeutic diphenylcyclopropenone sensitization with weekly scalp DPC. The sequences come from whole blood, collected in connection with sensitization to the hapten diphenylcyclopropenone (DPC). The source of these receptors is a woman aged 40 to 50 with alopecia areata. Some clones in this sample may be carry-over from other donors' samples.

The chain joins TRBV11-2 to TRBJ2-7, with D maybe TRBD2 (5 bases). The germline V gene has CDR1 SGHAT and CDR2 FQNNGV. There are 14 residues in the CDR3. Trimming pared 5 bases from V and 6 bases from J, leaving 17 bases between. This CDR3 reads CASSVLGSGGEQYF. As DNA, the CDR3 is TGTGCCAGCAGCGTACTAGGGTCAGGCGGCGAGCAGTACTTC.

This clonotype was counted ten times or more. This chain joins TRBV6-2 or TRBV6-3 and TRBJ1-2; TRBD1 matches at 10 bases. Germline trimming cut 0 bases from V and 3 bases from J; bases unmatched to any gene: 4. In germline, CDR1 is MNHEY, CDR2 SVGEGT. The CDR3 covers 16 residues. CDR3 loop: CASSYSFGQGDYGYTF. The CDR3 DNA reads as TGTGCCAGCAGTTACTCTTTTGGACAGGGGGACTATGGCTACACCTTC.

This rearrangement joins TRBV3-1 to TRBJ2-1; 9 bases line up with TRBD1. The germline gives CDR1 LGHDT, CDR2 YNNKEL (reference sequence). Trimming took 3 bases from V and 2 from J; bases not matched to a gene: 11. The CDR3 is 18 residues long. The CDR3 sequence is CASSHRGQGSGAYNEQFF. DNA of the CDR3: TGTGCCAGCAGCCACCGCGGACAGGGGAGTGGTGCCTACAATGAGCAGTTCTTC.

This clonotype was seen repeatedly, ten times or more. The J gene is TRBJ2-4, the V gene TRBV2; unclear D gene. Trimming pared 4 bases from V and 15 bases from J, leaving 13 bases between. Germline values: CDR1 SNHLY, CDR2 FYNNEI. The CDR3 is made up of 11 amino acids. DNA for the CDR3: TGTGCCAGCAGTGGCGCTTCTCTGGTGTACTTC. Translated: CASSGASLVYF.

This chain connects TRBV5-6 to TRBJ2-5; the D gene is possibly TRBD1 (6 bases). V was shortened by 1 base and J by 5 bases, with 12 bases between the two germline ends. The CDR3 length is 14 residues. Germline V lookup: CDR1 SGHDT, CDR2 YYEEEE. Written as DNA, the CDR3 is TGTGCCAGCAGCTTGTGGGCAGGGGCCGAGACCCAGTACTTC. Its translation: CASSLWAGAETQYF. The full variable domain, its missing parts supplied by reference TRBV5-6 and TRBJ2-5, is DAGVTQSPTHLIKTRGQQVTLRCSPKSGHDTVSWYQQALGQGPQFIFQYYEEEERQRGNFPDRFSGHQFPNYSSELNVNALLLGDSALYLCASSLWAGAETQYFGPGTRLLVL.